This T cell receptor (beta chain) was identified during a study of T cells in Graves' hyperthyroidism and ophthalmopathy. CDR3 length equals 13 residues. Trimming stripped 0 bases from V and 1 base from J, with 7 bases between. The V gene's germline CDR1 is GTSNPN and CDR2 SVGIG (reference sequence). This clonotype was detected many times. Antigen unknown. Study-level points and caveats: Most thyroid clonotypes expanded above 0.001 appeared in blood too. Stable hyperthyroidism was separated from ophthalmopathy by a model based on 13 V-J features.

Amplification of TCR beta CDR3 regions was performed using RNA transcripts as template. The TCR CDR3 was amplified in a first-round RT-PCR using the HTBI primer set. TCRdb reprocessed the multiplex PCR reads via MiXCR and lists one record per CDR3 protein. The sample lists fewer than 800,000 distinct CDR3 sequences, roughly 17% occurring once. The sample consisted of blood. This chain connects TRBV30 to TRBJ2-7; D gene unclear. The sequence came from a man between 18 and 35 years old with Graves' hyperthyroidism. The DNA of the CDR3 is TGTGCCTGGAGTGTACAGCTATCCTACGAGCAGTACTTC. Amino acids: CAWSVQLSYEQYF.